The 10 T cell receptor beta chains in this list originate from one sample, sequenced in a study of human T cells and chemical hapten exposure. Each CDR3 protein gets one entry after TCRdb re-called the RACE reads with MiXCR. The profile shows under 200,000 distinct CDR3 sequences, around a quarter of them singletons. Time point noted: patch test 3, about 24 weeks after DPC sensitization. Treatment indicated: therapeutic diphenylcyclopropenone sensitization with weekly scalp DPC. Sequences were derived from whole blood, sampled in connection with sensitization to the hapten diphenylcyclopropenone (DPC). Source of these receptors: a woman aged 18-30 years with alopecia areata. Some clones in this sample may be carry-over from other donors' samples.

This clonotype was found many times. J is TRBJ2-6 and V is TRBV9; D remains unclear. This CDR3 comprises 12 residues. Trimming shortened V by 1 base and J by 5 bases, and 1 base separated the two germline ends. Looked up from germline, CDR1 is SGDLS and CDR2 is YYNGEE. CDR3 sequence reads: CASSVRANVLTF. DNA of the CDR3: TGTGCCAGCAGCGTAAGGGCCAACGTCCTGACTTTC. Complete variable domain (other parts from reference TRBV9 and TRBJ2-6): DSGVTQTPKHLITATGQRVTLRCSPRSGDLSVYWYQQSLDQGLQFLIQYYNGEERAKGNILERFSAQQFPDLHSELNLSSLELGDSALYFCASSVRANVLTFGAGSRLTVL.

This chain's CDR3 is CASSLSTSGYEQYF. In nucleotides, the CDR3 is TGTGCCAGCAGCTTATCAACTAGCGGTTACGAGCAGTACTTC. V usage is TRBV7-6 and J usage is TRBJ2-7; 8 nucleotides line up with TRBD2. The germline CDR1 and CDR2 sequences are SGHVS and FNYEAQ. The CDR3 is 14 amino acids. With 2 bases clipped from V and 4 bases from J, the junction kept 4 bases outside the gene matches.

This clonotype has a handful of counts. The rearrangement links TRBV19 to TRBJ2-1; D is possibly TRBD2 (5 bases). The germline CDR1 and CDR2 sequences are LNHDA and SQIVND (reference sequence). V was pared by 2 bases and J by 11 bases, with 10 bases between. The CDR3 spans 12 residues. The CDR3 coding sequence is TGTGCCAGTAGTATAAAGAGGGAGAAGCAGTTCTTC. Translating it yields CASSIKREKQFF.

V usage is TRBV29-1 and J usage is TRBJ2-4, with TRBD2 matching 11 bases. Germline V CDR1 and CDR2: SQVTM, ANQGSEA. The junction had 8 bases not matched to a gene; V was cut back by 1 base and J by 0 bases. The CDR3 length is 18 residues. For the CDR3, the DNA is TGCAGCGTTGAAGGCGTGGGACTAGCGGACCTAGCCAAAAACATTCAGTACTTC. Translation: CSVEGVGLADLAKNIQYF. Variable domain in full (rest from reference TRBV29-1 and TRBJ2-4): SAVISQKPSRDICQRGTSLTIQCQVDSQVTMMFWYRQQPGQSLTLIATANQGSEATYESGFVIDKFPISRPNLTFSTLTVSNMSPEDSSIYLCSVEGVGLADLAKNIQYFGAGTRLSVL.

J is TRBJ2-1 and V is TRBV6-5; 11 nucleotides line up with TRBD2. The V gene end was trimmed by 6 bases and the J gene end by 3 bases; junction bases not matched to a gene: 13. CDR1 and CDR2 from the germline V gene are MNHEY and SVGAGI. This CDR3 region has 18 residues. For the CDR3, the DNA is TGTGCCAGCAGACGTCGATTCGAACTAGCGGGGGACTACAATGAGCAGTTCTTC. This translates into CASRRRFELAGDYNEQFF.

The table lists this clonotype with a few counts. The chain is built from TRBV2 and TRBJ2-5, with TRBD1 as a possible D gene (5 bases). Germline CDR1 is SNHLY and CDR2 is FYNNEI. The V gene lost 7 bases and the J gene lost 1 base, with 7 bases spanning the gap. CDR3 length: 12 residues. The CDR3 nucleotides are TGTGCCAGCACCGACAGCCAAGAGACCCAGTACTTC. Translated: CASTDSQETQYF. The complete variable domain, with remaining parts taken from reference TRBV2 and TRBJ2-5, reads EPEVTQTPSHQVTQMGQEVILRCVPISNHLYFYWYRQILGQKVEFLVSFYNNEISEKSEIFDDQFSVERPDGSNFTLKIRSTKLEDSAMYFCASTDSQETQYFGPGTRLLVL.

The chain joins TRBV25-1 to TRBJ2-7; weak D call: TRBD2 (6 bases). Germline CDR1 reads MGHDK; CDR2 reads SYGVNS. This CDR3 has 15 amino acids. V lost 6 bases, J lost 2 bases, and 17 bases lay in between. This CDR3 is CASSPRDGGTYEQYF. The CDR3 DNA reads as TGTGCCAGCAGCCCCCGGGACGGGGGAACCTACGAGCAGTACTTC.

This chain joins TRBV7-9 and TRBJ1-1; D gene ambiguous. V was pared by 8 bases and J by 10 bases, with 11 bases between. The CDR3 has 10 residues. CDR1 and CDR2 (germline): SEHNR, FQNEAQ (reference sequence). CDR3 DNA: TGTGCCAGCTTCCCCTCCGGAGCTTTCTTT. Translated: CASFPSGAFF.

The V and J genes are TRBV20-1 and TRBJ1-1, with D possibly being TRBD1 (5 bases). This CDR3 has 16 amino acids. Germline V lookup: CDR1 DFQATT, CDR2 SNEGSKA (reference sequence). V lost 0 bases to trimming and J lost 1 base, with 15 bases between them. In nucleotides, the CDR3 is TGCAGTGCTAGAGACTCGGGGGGGTTAAGGAACACTGAAGCTTTCTTT. Residues: CSARDSGGLRNTEAFF.

This clonotype was seen many times. CDR3 sequence: CASSPRQGSYEQYF. The CDR3 DNA reads TGTGCCAGCAGCCCCCGACAGGGGTCCTACGAGCAGTACTTC. The chain links TRBV9 to TRBJ2-7, with 8 positions matching TRBD1. The CDR3 is made up of 14 amino acids. Looked up from germline, CDR1 is SGDLS and CDR2 is YYNGEE. V was pared by 4 bases and J by 1 base, with 4 bases of the junction left unmatched.